This T cell receptor beta chain was found in a study of blood T cell repertoires in COVID-19. The protocol was immunoSEQ multiplex PCR, while the TCRdb copy is restricted to in-frame clones and leaves out a portion. The repertoire has around 200,000 clones, roughly 87% of them found once; the top ten carry under 2%. This clone was seen a few times. The germline V gene has CDR1 MDHEN and CDR2 SYDVKM. The V end was cut by 2 bases, the J end by 3 bases, with 22 bases between. This CDR3 is 19 amino acids long. The sequence was collected from a man between 40 and 49 years old with active or convalescent COVID-19. The chain links TRBV28 to TRBJ2-2, with a weak D call TRBD1 (6 bases). Sequenced sample: peripheral blood. The CDR3 nucleotides are TGTGCCAGCAGTTTACGGCCTGTGGGGGCCTCCTATTACACCGGGGAGCTGTTTTTT. This gives the protein CASSLRPVGASYYTGELFF.